This section outlines one T cell receptor beta chain sequence together with its context. Its target is unknown. The record originates from a study of cytomegalovirus exposure and HLA in healthy donors. Study results and limitations: It was reportedly the case that the classifier diagnosed cytomegalovirus status with high specificity and sensitivity. Across donors, most TCRs were seen rarely, yet some public ones were widespread. The study put 150 or so TCR beta chains on its list as cytomegalovirus-associated.

Assay: immunoSEQ multiplex PCR; the TCRdb copy retains only in-frame clones and omits some. Here the sample spans approximately 97,000 clones, 85% to 95% being singletons. This CDR3 is built from 16 residues. The V gene's germline CDR1 is SQVTM and CDR2 ANQGSEA. V trimming: 2 bases; J trimming: 4 bases; junction bases outside the gene matches: 9. Source material: PBMCs. The chain has TRBV29-1 and TRBJ2-3; TRBD2 agrees at 10 bases. This receptor was identified in a woman younger than 35 in good health and CMV-seronegative. The CDR3 reads CSVELGTSGIPDTQYF. The CDR3 bases are TGCAGCGTTGAACTGGGCACTAGCGGGATCCCAGATACGCAGTATTTT.